The 17 T cell receptor beta chains below all came from one sample that was sequenced in a study of memory CD4+ T cells and cytomegalovirus serostatus (dated by TCRdb to about 2019). The library was made by the immunoSEQ multiplex PCR assay. The immuneACCESS repertoire file appears here via TCRdb, limited to in-frame rearrangements. These files lack a portion of the clones; in checked studies, under half of the deficit traces to unresolved V genes, and the cause of the others is not known. The sample table lists 50,000 to 75,000 clones, approximately 78% of them with a count of one. The ten largest clones capture roughly 0.88% of the sample. Single viable CD3+CD4+CD8-CD45RO+ cells were sorted as memory CD4+ T cells on a FACSAria II. Material: memory CD4+ T cells from blood. The source is an adult in good health and CMV-seronegative.

This clone has more than one count but fewer than ten. The V and J genes are TRBV5-4 and TRBJ2-1; D ambiguous. The V end lost 0 bases, the J end lost 3 bases, and 13 bases lay between the germline ends. CDR1 and CDR2 from the germline V gene are SGHNT and YYREEE (reference sequence). The CDR3 has 16 residues. DNA of the CDR3: TGTGCCAGCAGCTTGGCCGTCCAGTCAGGCTACAATGAGCAGTTCTTC. This sequence encodes CASSLAVQSGYNEQFF. Supplemented by reference TRBV5-4 and TRBJ2-1, the full variable domain reads ETGVTQSPTHLIKTRGQQVTLRCSSQSGHNTVSWYQQALGQGPQFIFQYYREEENGRGNFPPRFSGLQFPNYSSELNVNALELDDSALYLCASSLAVQSGYNEQFFGPGTRLTVL.

The chain's CDR3 is CASSATKLPNTEAFF. The CDR3 DNA sequence: TGTGCCAGCAGCGCAACCAAACTCCCGAACACTGAAGCTTTCTTT. The J gene is TRBJ1-1, the V gene TRBV9, with no clear D. Germline CDR1 is SGDLS and CDR2 is YYNGEE. V gave up 3 bases and J gave up 1 base, with 13 bases separating them. The CDR3 length is 15 residues.

V gene TRBV7-2 combines with J gene TRBJ2-7, with D possibly TRBD2 on 6 matching bases. Trimming pared 5 bases from V and 0 bases from J, leaving 11 bases between. Germline-derived CDR1 and CDR2 are SGHTA and FQGNSA. This CDR3 is built from 14 residues. This CDR3 is CASSRQTSSYEQYF. CDR3 DNA: TGTGCCAGCAGCCGACAGACTAGCTCCTACGAGCAGTACTTC.

This chain uses TRBV9 with TRBJ1-2; 10 nucleotides match TRBD1. There are 17 residues in the CDR3. CDR1 SGDLS and CDR2 YYNGEE come from the germline V gene. The V segment lost 0 bases and the J segment 0 bases; nucleotides outside the gene matches: 5. The CDR3 loop is CASSVDGGTGANYGYTF. CDR3 nucleotide sequence: TGTGCCAGCAGCGTAGATGGGGGGACAGGGGCTAACTATGGCTACACCTTC.

A few counts support this clone. The chain combines TRBV5-1 with TRBJ1-1; D not certain. The V end was cut by 0 bases, the J end by 1 base, with 13 bases between. Germline V lookup: CDR1 SGHRS, CDR2 YFSETQ. The CDR3 sequence is 16 residues long. Here the CDR3 reads CASSLALPGGNTEAFF. The CDR3 nucleotides are TGCGCCAGCAGCTTGGCCTTACCGGGCGGGAACACTGAAGCTTTCTTT.

As concerns this clone: Sequence at one end of the junction differs from germline and may be a read error. V gene TRBV6-6 combines with J gene TRBJ2-3; TRBD2 matches at 9 bases. Germline CDR1 and CDR2: MNHNY and SVGAGI (reference sequence). CDR3 length: 14 residues. The CDR3 sequence: CASSPGTSRDTQYF. The CDR3 coding sequence is TGTGCCAGCAGCCCTGGGACTAGCAGAGATACGCAGTATTTT.

The rearrangement joins TRBV18 to TRBJ2-5; D uncertain. The CDR3 extends over 15 amino acids. Germline CDR1 KGHSH, CDR2 LQKENI. Trimming took 6 bases from V and 5 from J, leaving 19 bases between them. CDR3 residues: CASSLPEPLRETQYF. In nucleotides, the CDR3 is TGTGCCAGCTCCCTCCCGGAGCCCTTACGTGAGACCCAGTACTTC.

This chain connects TRBV4-1 to TRBJ2-1; D gene uncertain. V lost 0 bases and J 1 base, leaving 7 bases between the germline ends. The CDR3 loop spans 15 amino acids. Per the germline V gene, CDR1 is MGHRA and CDR2 is YSYEKL. CDR3 nucleotide sequence: TGCGCCAGCAGCCAAGACGAGGATTCCTACAATGAGCAGTTCTTC. It translates to CASSQDEDSYNEQFF.

The chain carries TRBV4-2 and TRBJ1-1; the D gene is possibly TRBD1 (5 bases). CDR3 length: 19 amino acids. The germline gives CDR1 LGHNA, CDR2 YNFKEQ. V was trimmed by 0 bases and J by 7 bases, leaving 27 bases between them. This chain's CDR3 is CASSQDTARGFPTGREAFF. For the CDR3, the DNA is TGTGCCAGCAGCCAAGATACGGCCCGGGGGTTCCCAACGGGCCGTGAAGCTTTCTTT.

The chain couples TRBV9 to TRBJ1-2, with D possibly being TRBD1 (5 bases). The ends were cut back, 4 bases at V and 3 bases at J, with 16 bases in the middle. This CDR3 is built from 15 residues. Per the germline V gene, CDR1 is SGDLS and CDR2 is YYNGEE. The CDR3 here is CASSPSGDSDYGYTF. The CDR3 nucleotides are TGTGCCAGCAGCCCCTCGGGGGATTCAGACTATGGCTACACCTTC.

The chain is built from TRBV5-1 and TRBJ2-3, with TRBD2 as a possible D gene (7 bases). Trimming stripped 0 bases from V and 4 bases from J, with 15 bases between. The V gene's germline CDR1 is SGHRS and CDR2 YFSETQ. There are 16 residues in the CDR3. The CDR3 DNA is TGCGCCAGCAGCTTGGAGGTGGGGGGGCTGTCAGATACGCAGTATTTT. It specifies CASSLEVGGLSDTQYF.

The J gene is TRBJ2-2, the V gene TRBV7-8; D gene unclear. Trimming took 1 base from V and 6 from J, leaving 9 bases between them. This CDR3 has 14 residues. CDR1 is SGHVS and CDR2 is FQNEAQ in the germline V gene. In nucleotides, the CDR3 is TGTGCCAGCAGCTTAGGTCTGAGTTCCGGGGAGCTGTTTTTT. Amino acids: CASSLGLSSGELFF.

The chain has TRBV21-1 and TRBJ2-7; the table's D call, TRBD1, has no DNA check behind it. TRBV21-1 has pseudogene status. There are 14 residues in the CDR3. The CDR3 sequence is CASSTGQGTYEQYF. CDR3 DNA sequence: TGTGCCAGCAGCACCGGACAGGGTACTTACGAGCAGTACTTC.

The chain has TRBV27 and TRBJ1-2; D is possibly TRBD1 (6 bases). Trimming took 6 bases from V and 4 from J, leaving 12 bases between them. The CDR3 is made up of 13 amino acids. Germline values: CDR1 MNHEY, CDR2 SMNVEV (reference sequence). Here the CDR3 reads CASSFRGGYGYTF. The CDR3 nucleotides are TGTGCCAGCAGCTTCAGGGGCGGCTATGGCTACACCTTC.

The chain has TRBV5-1 and TRBJ2-2, with no clear D. Germline V gene sequence: CDR1 SGHRS, CDR2 YFSETQ. This CDR3 has 13 amino acids. V lost 2 bases to trimming and J lost 6 bases, with 8 bases between them. The chain's CDR3 is CASSFTVPGELFF. The CDR3 DNA sequence: TGCGCCAGCAGCTTTACAGTGCCCGGGGAGCTGTTTTTT.

The chain links TRBV19 to TRBJ1-5; tentative D call: TRBD1 (5 bases). The germline gives CDR1 LNHDA, CDR2 SQIVND (reference sequence). The CDR3 extends over 15 amino acids. Trimming pared 0 bases from V and 4 bases from J, leaving 10 bases between. The CDR3 here is CASSIETALNQPQHF. In DNA form, the CDR3 reads TGTGCCAGTAGTATAGAGACAGCACTAAATCAGCCCCAGCATTTT.

This chain links TRBV11-2 with TRBJ1-2; D may be TRBD1 (5 bases). The germline gives CDR1 SGHAT, CDR2 FQNNGV. The V and J ends lost 5 bases and 7 bases respectively, with 14 bases between them. There are 13 residues in the CDR3. For the CDR3, the DNA is TGTGCCAGCAGCGAATTGGGGCCAGGTGGCTACACCTTC. Its protein product is CASSELGPGGYTF.